What follows are 19 T cell receptor beta chains derived from one specimen sequenced in a study of T cell responses to AZD1222 COVID-19 vaccine. The assay was immunoSEQ multiplex PCR, and TCRdb's table has in-frame clones only and misses some. The sample records roughly 180,000 clones, 94% being singletons. The source material was peripheral blood, sampled on day 0 of AZD1222 vaccination. These receptor sequences come from an adult in good health.

The V call is TRBV6-5, the J call TRBJ1-1; D unclear. Germline V gives CDR1 MNHEY, CDR2 SVGAGI. V lost 6 bases and J lost 4, with 9 bases in between. The CDR3 runs 12 residues. The CDR3 protein is CASRAGSTEAFF. The CDR3 region has the DNA TGTGCCAGCAGAGCGGGTAGCACTGAAGCTTTCTTT.

This chain joins TRBV6-5 and TRBJ2-7, with 14 nucleotides matching TRBD2. Germline CDR1 and CDR2: MNHEY and SVGAGI. V lost 9 bases to trimming and J lost 7 bases; unmatched junction nucleotides: 5. This CDR3 is built from 13 residues. CDR3 sequence reads: CASTGLAGEEQYF. CDR3 DNA: TGTGCCAGTACGGGACTAGCGGGAGAGGAGCAGTACTTC.

This chain uses TRBV27 with TRBJ2-1, with TRBD2 matching 8 bases. V was clipped by 3 bases and J by 9 bases; unmatched bases: 4. CDR1 and CDR2 from the germline V gene are MNHEY and SMNVEV (reference sequence). This CDR3 has 13 amino acids. For the CDR3, the DNA is TGTGCCAGCAGTTTCATGAGCGGGAGTGAGCAGTTCTTC. Its translation: CASSFMSGSEQFF.

J is TRBJ2-5 and V is TRBV5-5; the match to TRBD1 covers 8 bases. J lost 9 bases, V lost 3 bases, and 7 bases had no gene match. This CDR3 is 13 amino acids long. Looked up from germline, CDR1 is SGHKS and CDR2 is YYEKEE (reference sequence). The CDR3 DNA reads as TGTGCCAGCAGCTCGACAGGGGATGGGCCCCAGTACTTC. Protein: CASSSTGDGPQYF. The whole variable domain, remainder taken from reference TRBV5-5 and TRBJ2-5, is DAGVTQSPTHLIKTRGQQVTLRCSPISGHKSVSWYQQVLGQGPQFIFQYYEKEERGRGNFPDRFSARQFPNYSSELNVNALLLGDSALYLCASSSTGDGPQYFGPGTRLLVL.

The chain recombines TRBV16 with TRBJ2-1; 7 bases map to TRBD2. The CDR3 spans 13 residues. CDR1 is KGHSY and CDR2 is FQNENV in the germline V gene. V lost 4 bases and J lost 8; bases outside the gene matches: 5. The CDR3 loop reads CASSPMGGYEQFF. The CDR3 DNA follows: TGTGCCAGCAGCCCCATGGGGGGGTATGAGCAGTTCTTC. The entire variable domain, with the rest obtained from reference TRBV16 and TRBJ2-1, is as follows: GEEVAQTPKHLVRGEGQKAKLYCAPIKGHSYVFWYQQVLKNEFKFLISFQNENVFDETGMPKERFSAKCLPNSPCSLEIQATKLEDSAVYFCASSPMGGYEQFFGPGTRLTVL.

This rearrangement joins TRBV2 to TRBJ1-2; D not certain. Germline values: CDR1 SNHLY, CDR2 FYNNEI. This CDR3 has 12 residues. CDR3 residues: CATSRENYGYTF. In DNA, the CDR3 is TGTGCGACCAGTAGGGAGAACTATGGCTACACCTTC.

J is TRBJ2-5 and V is TRBV5-1; 11 positions agree with TRBD2. V lost 4 bases, J lost 2 bases, and 7 bases stayed unmatched. Germline CDR1 SGHRS, CDR2 YFSETQ. The CDR3 runs to 16 residues. CDR3 residues: CASSQGTSGAQETQYF. The CDR3 region has the DNA TGCGCCAGCAGCCAAGGGACTAGCGGAGCACAAGAGACCCAGTACTTC. Full variable domain (missing parts from reference TRBV5-1 and TRBJ2-5): KAGVTQTPRYLIKTRGQQVTLSCSPISGHRSVSWYQQTPGQGLQFLFEYFSETQRNKGNFPGRFSGRQFSNSRSEMNVSTLELGDSALYLCASSQGTSGAQETQYFGPGTRLLVL.

This chain connects TRBV7-6 to TRBJ2-5; 9 nucleotides match TRBD1. J lost 3 bases, V lost 3 bases, and 2 bases had no gene match. The CDR3 is 14 residues long. The germline V gene has CDR1 SGHVS and CDR2 FNYEAQ. CDR3 coding DNA: TGTGCCAGCAGCTTGGGGACAGGGAAAGAGACCCAGTACTTC. Translation gives CASSLGTGKETQYF.

The rearrangement uses TRBV5-1 and TRBJ1-5; D is undetermined. With 1 base removed from V and 5 bases from J, the gap between germline ends came to 16 bases. This CDR3 comprises 16 residues. Germline loops: CDR1 SGHRS, CDR2 YFSETQ. DNA for the CDR3: TGCGCCAGCAGCTTGTTTCCCGCCGCCTTAGATCAGCCCCAGCATTTT. Translated: CASSLFPAALDQPQHF.

This chain links TRBV27 with TRBJ2-7; 10 bases fit TRBD2. The CDR3 sequence is 13 residues long. CDR1 is MNHEY and CDR2 is SMNVEV in the germline V gene (reference sequence). V was pared by 7 bases and J by 3 bases, with 3 bases of the junction left unmatched. The CDR3 region is CASTWTSGYEQYF. The CDR3 coding sequence is TGTGCCAGCACTTGGACTAGCGGCTACGAGCAGTACTTC.

Remarks on this clone: The same CDR3 also results from other DNA sequences found in this sample. The chain uses TRBV7-3 and TRBJ1-5; D uncertain. In germline, CDR1 is SGHTA, CDR2 FQGTGA. The V end lost 2 bases, the J end lost 4 bases, and 6 bases lay between the germline ends. The CDR3 runs 13 residues. The CDR3 is CASSLGVNQPQHF. The CDR3 DNA reads TGTGCCAGCAGCTTAGGGGTGAATCAGCCCCAGCATTTT.

This sequence joins TRBV9 and TRBJ1-3; no definite D call. CDR3 length equals 17 residues. Germline V gene data show CDR1 as SGDLS and CDR2 as YYNGEE. V was trimmed by 0 bases and J by 0 bases, leaving 13 bases between them. The CDR3 sequence is CASSVGIGTRSGNTIYF. The CDR3 DNA follows: TGTGCCAGCAGCGTAGGGATAGGCACACGCTCTGGAAACACCATATATTTT.

The rearrangement links TRBV19 to TRBJ2-1; tentatively, D is TRBD1 (5 bases). V lost 7 bases and J 5 bases, leaving 15 bases between the germline ends. This CDR3 is built from 14 residues. CDR1 is LNHDA, CDR2 SQIVND, per germline (reference sequence). CDR3 sequence reads: CASNTGSSNNEQFF. CDR3 DNA sequence: TGTGCCAGTAACACAGGATCGTCCAACAATGAGCAGTTCTTC.

Written as DNA, the CDR3 is TGTGCCCGCTCGGGGGGGTGGGTGAACACCGGGGAGCTGTTTTTT. This translates into CARSGGWVNTGELFF. This chain connects TRBV28 to TRBJ2-2; TRBD2 aligns across 8 bases. This CDR3 contains 15 residues. V shed 11 bases and J 1 base; nucleotides not matched to a gene: 9. Germline V gene lookup returns CDR1 MDHEN and CDR2 SYDVKM. Full variable domain (rest looked up from reference TRBV28 and TRBJ2-2): DVKVTQSSRYLVKRTGEKVFLECVQDMDHENMFWYRQDPGLGLRLIYFSYDVKMKEKGDIPEGYSVSREKKERFSLILESASTNQTSMYLCARSGGWVNTGELFFGEGSRLTVL.

The chain couples TRBV29-1 to TRBJ2-7; 7 nucleotides line up with TRBD2. The CDR3 covers 16 residues. The J segment lost 2 bases and the V segment lost 4 bases, leaving 14 bases of the junction unmatched. The germline V gene has CDR1 SQVTM and CDR2 ANQGSEA. The CDR3 nucleotides read TGCAGCGTTGCTGGGGCTAACAGCGGGGCCACCTACGAGCAGTACTTC. This encodes CSVAGANSGATYEQYF.

This rearrangement joins TRBV10-2 to TRBJ1-4; TRBD1 might be the D (5 bases). Germline loops: CDR1 WSHSY, CDR2 SAAADI. V lost 3 bases and J 8 bases, leaving 13 bases between the germline ends. The length of the CDR3 is 14 residues. The CDR3 loop is CASSDGGRGEKLFF. The DNA for the CDR3 is TGCGCCAGCAGTGACGGGGGGAGAGGGGAAAAACTGTTTTTT.

The chain carries TRBV5-4 and TRBJ2-7; the match to TRBD1 covers 7 bases. V was clipped by 4 bases and J by 3 bases; unmatched bases: 7. The CDR3 runs to 14 residues. Germline V lookup: CDR1 SGHNT, CDR2 YYREEE (reference sequence). The CDR3 spells CASSPWDSLYEQYF. CDR3 in DNA: TGTGCCAGCAGCCCTTGGGACAGTCTCTACGAGCAGTACTTC.

The V call is TRBV4-2, the J call TRBJ1-1; D is ambiguous. This CDR3 has 13 amino acids. From germline, CDR1 is LGHNA and CDR2 YNFKEQ. With 4 bases removed from V and 1 base from J, the gap between germline ends came to 7 bases. CDR3: CASSLRENTEAFF. CDR3 DNA sequence: TGTGCCAGCAGCCTACGGGAGAACACTGAAGCTTTCTTT.

This clone appeared once. The V call is TRBV7-9, the J call TRBJ2-1; D may be TRBD2 (5 bases). V lost 5 bases, J lost 7 bases, and 12 bases lay in between. Germline V CDR1 and CDR2: SEHNR, FQNEAQ (reference sequence). The CDR3 contains 13 residues. DNA of the CDR3: TGTGCCAGCAGCGTGGAGGTACGGAATGAGCAGTTCTTC. Its protein is CASSVEVRNEQFF.